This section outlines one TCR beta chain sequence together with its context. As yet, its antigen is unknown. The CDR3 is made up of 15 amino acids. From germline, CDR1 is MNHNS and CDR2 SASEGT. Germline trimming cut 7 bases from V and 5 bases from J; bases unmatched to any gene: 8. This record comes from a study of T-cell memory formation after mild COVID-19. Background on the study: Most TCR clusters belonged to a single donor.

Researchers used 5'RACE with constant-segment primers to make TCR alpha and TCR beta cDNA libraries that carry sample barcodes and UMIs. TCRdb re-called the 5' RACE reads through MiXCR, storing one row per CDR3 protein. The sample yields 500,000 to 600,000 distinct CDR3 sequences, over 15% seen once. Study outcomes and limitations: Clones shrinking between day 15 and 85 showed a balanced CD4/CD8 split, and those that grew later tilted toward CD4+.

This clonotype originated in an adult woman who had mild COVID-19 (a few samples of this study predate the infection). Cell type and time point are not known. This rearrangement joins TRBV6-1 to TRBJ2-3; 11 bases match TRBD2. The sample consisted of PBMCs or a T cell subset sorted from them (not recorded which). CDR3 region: CASKKGLAAGDTQYF. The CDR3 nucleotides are TGTGCCAGCAAGAAGGGACTAGCGGCGGGAGATACGCAGTATTTT.